These 16 T cell receptor beta chains originate from one sample sequenced in a study of T cells in Graves' hyperthyroidism and ophthalmopathy. Regions amplified from RNA transcripts were the TCR beta CDR3 regions. With the HTBI primer set, the TCR CDR3 went through a first round of RT-PCR. TCRdb re-called the multiplex PCR reads with MiXCR, one entry per CDR3 protein. The sample carries under 800,000 distinct CDR3 sequences, 12% to 15% recorded once. Sequencing was carried out using blood. These receptors all come from a woman between 18 and 30 years old with Graves' hyperthyroidism.

V and J are TRBV3-1 and TRBJ2-2; TRBD1 might be the D (6 bases). CDR3 length: 16 amino acids. The germline gives CDR1 LGHDT, CDR2 YNNKEL (reference sequence). V was clipped by 5 bases and J by 7 bases, with 20 bases between them. CDR3 region: CASSFQGLAPLGELFF. CDR3 coding DNA: TGTGCCAGCAGCTTTCAGGGGCTAGCCCCCCTCGGGGAGCTGTTTTTT.

In its sample, this clonotype was seen a few times. The chain links TRBV7-8 to TRBJ2-7; TRBD2 agrees at 12 bases. The CDR3 length is 16 residues. CDR1 is SGHVS, CDR2 FQNEAQ, per germline. V was clipped by 4 bases and J by 5 bases; unmatched bases: 9. CDR3: CASSSPGLAGLNEQYF. The DNA for the CDR3 is TGTGCCAGCAGCTCACCGGGACTAGCGGGCCTCAACGAGCAGTACTTC. Full variable domain (rest looked up from reference TRBV7-8 and TRBJ2-7): GAGVSQSPRYKVAKRGQDVALRCDPISGHVSLFWYQQALGQGPEFLTYFQNEAQLDKSGLPSDRFFAERPEGSVSTLKIQRTQQEDSAVYLCASSSPGLAGLNEQYFGPGTRLTVT.

This clonotype was seen ten or more times. The chain links TRBV2 to TRBJ1-1; tentatively, D is TRBD1 (6 bases). Germline CDR1 and CDR2: SNHLY and FYNNEI. Deletions cut 8 bases from V and 11 bases from J, with 12 bases between. CDR3 length: 10 residues. The CDR3 DNA reads TGTGCCAGCGAGGGGGGCGCCGCTTTCTTT. This sequence encodes CASEGGAAFF.

This clonotype was observed once. The chain recombines TRBV6-8 with TRBJ1-1; perhaps TRBD1 as D (5 bases). Between the trimmed V and J ends, which lost 4 bases and 4 bases, there was a span of 16 bases. Germline V gene lookup returns CDR1 MNHGY and CDR2 SAAAGT. The CDR3 is 15 residues long. The CDR3 DNA reads TGTGCCAGCAGTTCTCCGGGGGACGGGTGCACTGAAGCTTTCTTT. Its protein product is CASSSPGDGCTEAFF.

Remarks on this clonotype: Possible read error: a much larger clone is one base away. The rearrangement uses TRBV7-2 and TRBJ2-2; D uncertain. The germline V gene has CDR1 SGHTA and CDR2 FQGNSA. This CDR3 contains 18 residues. The ends were cut back, 8 bases at V and 0 bases at J, with 22 bases in the middle. The CDR3 DNA is TGTGCCAGCCGCGATAGTTGGGGAACACTCGCGAACACCGGGGAGCTGTTTTTT. Translated, it gives CASRDSWGTLANTGELFF.

This clonotype was seen at least ten times. The chain couples TRBV6-4 to TRBJ1-1; D remains ambiguous. Germline V gene lookup returns CDR1 MRHNA and CDR2 SNTAGT. The CDR3 extends over 14 amino acids. V was shortened by 6 bases and J by 4 bases, with 15 bases between the two germline ends. CDR3 sequence: CASRNSLSGTEAFF. As DNA, the CDR3 is TGTGCCAGCAGGAATTCTCTCAGCGGCACTGAAGCTTTCTTT.

This clonotype has more than one count but fewer than ten. CDR3 DNA: TGCAGTGCTAGAGACGTGACAGAGGCACTCAATGAGCAGTTCTTC. Translation: CSARDVTEALNEQFF. The chain couples TRBV20-1 to TRBJ2-1; the D gene is possibly TRBD1 (5 bases). This CDR3 is built from 15 residues. Germline loops: CDR1 DFQATT, CDR2 SNEGSKA (reference sequence). With 0 bases removed from V and 6 bases from J, the gap between germline ends came to 15 bases.

In its sample, this clonotype was seen a few times. Mismatch with germline at one junction end may stem from a read error. The V and J genes are TRBV2 and TRBJ2-6, with TRBD1 matching over 8 bases. This CDR3 is built from 17 residues. The germline gives CDR1 SNHLY, CDR2 FYNNEI. For the CDR3, the DNA is TGTGCCAGCAGGGAAGACAGGGGCGCTGCTGGGGCCAACGTCCTGACTTTC. Protein: CASREDRGAAGANVLTF.

The chain has TRBV6-2 or TRBV6-3 and TRBJ1-5; D is ambiguous. The V end was cut by 2 bases, the J end by 5 bases, with 10 bases between. Per germline, CDR1 MNHEY and CDR2 SVGEGT. The CDR3 totals 14 residues. The CDR3 sequence: CASSYGRSDQPQHF. In nucleotides, the CDR3 is TGTGCCAGCAGTTACGGCAGGTCGGATCAGCCCCAGCATTTT.

This clonotype was observed at least ten times. The V gene is TRBV11-2, the J gene TRBJ2-2; D is undetermined. V lost 2 bases and J lost 5, with 9 bases in between. This CDR3 is 14 amino acids long. Germline CDR1 is SGHAT and CDR2 is FQNNGV. As DNA, the CDR3 is TGTGCCAGCAGCTTAAAGGGCCCAACCGGGGAGCTGTTTTTT. Residues: CASSLKGPTGELFF.

This clonotype showed up just a few times. This chain connects TRBV20-1 to TRBJ2-7; 13 bases map to TRBD2. V lost 0 bases, J lost 4 bases, and 9 bases stayed unmatched. This CDR3 spans 17 amino acids. Per the germline V gene, CDR1 is DFQATT and CDR2 is SNEGSKA (reference sequence). The chain's CDR3 is CSAREATRTSGSYEQYF. Written as DNA, the CDR3 is TGCAGTGCTAGAGAAGCCACGCGGACTAGCGGGAGTTACGAGCAGTACTTC.

This clonotype was found many times. The V call is TRBV13, the J call TRBJ2-1; D is perhaps TRBD2 (7 bases). Trimming left V 4 bases short and J 6 bases short, with 16 bases between. This CDR3 has 15 residues. CDR1 PRHDT and CDR2 FYEKMQ come from the germline V gene (reference sequence). The CDR3 spells CASSSTEGGRNEQFF. CDR3 DNA sequence: TGTGCCAGCAGCTCCACCGAGGGGGGGCGCAATGAGCAGTTCTTC.

J is TRBJ2-6 and V is TRBV6-2 or TRBV6-3; D not certain. The CDR3 totals 14 residues. Between the trimmed V and J ends, which lost 5 bases and 0 bases, there was a span of 5 bases. Germline-derived CDR1 and CDR2 are MNHEY and SVGEGT. The CDR3 here is CASSAGSGANVLTF. The CDR3 nucleotides read TGTGCCAGCAGTGCAGGCTCTGGGGCCAACGTCCTGACTTTC.

Concerning this clonotype: Given a much more abundant clone one base away, this may be a read error. This chain joins TRBV12-3 or TRBV12-4 and TRBJ2-1; TRBD1 matches 8 bases. Germline trimming cut 8 bases from V and 10 bases from J; bases unmatched to any gene: 19. The CDR3 extends over 16 amino acids. Here the CDR3 reads CASGHKQDRDFYEQFF. CDR3 bases: TGTGCCAGCGGTCATAAACAGGACAGGGATTTCTACGAGCAGTTCTTC.

This clonotype was seen ten or more times. V gene TRBV27 combines with J gene TRBJ1-1; a possible D gene is TRBD1 (5 bases). The CDR3 is 17 amino acids. The germline CDR1 and CDR2 sequences are MNHEY and SMNVEV (reference sequence). V lost 10 bases and J 5 bases, leaving 29 bases between the germline ends. Here the CDR3 reads CATTPWGFKVNPTEAFF. The CDR3 coding sequence is TGTGCCACTACACCTTGGGGCTTCAAAGTAAACCCGACTGAAGCTTTCTTT.

Concerning this clonotype itself: A read error is likely, as this CDR3 ends without the conserved phenylalanine or tryptophan. The rearrangement uses TRBV7-9 and TRBJ2-2, with D hard to call. The CDR3 covers 15 residues. Trimming took off 2 bases at V and 0 bases at J, with 7 bases between the two ends. Germline assignment: CDR1 SEHNR and CDR2 FQNEAQ (reference sequence). The CDR3 DNA follows: TGTGCCAGCAGCTTACGCCAGTCGAACACCGGGGAGCTGTTTTGT. Protein: CASSLRQSNTGELFC.